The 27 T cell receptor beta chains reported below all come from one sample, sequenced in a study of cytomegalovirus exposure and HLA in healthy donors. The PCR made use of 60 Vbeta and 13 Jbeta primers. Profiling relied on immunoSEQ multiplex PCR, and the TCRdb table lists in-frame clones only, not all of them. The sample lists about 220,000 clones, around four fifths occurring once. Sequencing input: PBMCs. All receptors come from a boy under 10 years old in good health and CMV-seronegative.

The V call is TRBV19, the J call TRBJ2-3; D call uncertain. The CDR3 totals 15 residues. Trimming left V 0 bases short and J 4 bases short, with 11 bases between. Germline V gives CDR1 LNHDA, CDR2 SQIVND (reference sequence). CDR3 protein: CASSIDRLDADTQYF. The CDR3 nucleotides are TGTGCCAGTAGTATAGACCGCTTAGATGCAGATACGCAGTATTTT.

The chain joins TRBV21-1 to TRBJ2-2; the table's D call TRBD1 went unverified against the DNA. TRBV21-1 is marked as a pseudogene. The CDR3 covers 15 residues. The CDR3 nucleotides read TGTGCCAGAGGGGGACAGAAACCTTTCACCGGGGAGCTGTTTTTT. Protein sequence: CARGGQKPFTGELFF.

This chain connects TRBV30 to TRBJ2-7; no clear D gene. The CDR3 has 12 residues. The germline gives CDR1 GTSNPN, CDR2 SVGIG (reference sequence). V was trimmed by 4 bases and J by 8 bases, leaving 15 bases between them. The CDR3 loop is CAWNKGDTKQYF. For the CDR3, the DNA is TGTGCCTGGAATAAAGGTGACACGAAGCAGTACTTC.

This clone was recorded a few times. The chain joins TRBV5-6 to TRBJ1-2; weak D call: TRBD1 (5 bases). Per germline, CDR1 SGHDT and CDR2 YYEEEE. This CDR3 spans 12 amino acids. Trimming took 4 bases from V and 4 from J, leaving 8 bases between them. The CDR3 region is CASSGQGYGYTF. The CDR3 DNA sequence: TGTGCCAGCAGCGGTCAGGGCTATGGCTACACCTTC.

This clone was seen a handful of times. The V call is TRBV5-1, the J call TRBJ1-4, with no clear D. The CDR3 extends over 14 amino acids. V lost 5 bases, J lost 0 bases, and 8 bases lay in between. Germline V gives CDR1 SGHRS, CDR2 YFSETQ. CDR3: CASSPQATNEKLFF. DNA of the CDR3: TGCGCCAGCAGTCCCCAGGCAACTAATGAAAAACTGTTTTTT. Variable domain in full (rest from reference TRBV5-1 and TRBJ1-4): KAGVTQTPRYLIKTRGQQVTLSCSPISGHRSVSWYQQTPGQGLQFLFEYFSETQRNKGNFPGRFSGRQFSNSRSEMNVSTLELGDSALYLCASSPQATNEKLFFGSGTQLSVL.

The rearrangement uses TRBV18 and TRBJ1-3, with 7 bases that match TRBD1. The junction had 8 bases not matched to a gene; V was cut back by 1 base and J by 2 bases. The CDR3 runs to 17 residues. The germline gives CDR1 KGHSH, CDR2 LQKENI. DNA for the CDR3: TGTGCCAGCTCACCACAACTCAAGACAGGGACTGGAAACACCATATATTTT. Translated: CASSPQLKTGTGNTIYF.

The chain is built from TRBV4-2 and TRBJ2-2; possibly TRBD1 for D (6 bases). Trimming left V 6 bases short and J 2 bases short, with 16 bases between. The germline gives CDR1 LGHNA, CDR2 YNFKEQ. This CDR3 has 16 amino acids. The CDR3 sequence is CASSSQGSQNTGELFF. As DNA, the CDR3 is TGTGCCAGCAGTTCACAGGGCTCTCAAAACACCGGGGAGCTGTTTTTT.

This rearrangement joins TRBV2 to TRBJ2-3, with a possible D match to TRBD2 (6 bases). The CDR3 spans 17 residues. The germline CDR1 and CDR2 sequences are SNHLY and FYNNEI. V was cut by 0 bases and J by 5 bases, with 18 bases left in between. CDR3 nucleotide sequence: TGTGCCAGCAGTGAAGCGCTGGGCAAGGAGGGGAAAGATACGCAGTATTTT. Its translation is CASSEALGKEGKDTQYF.

CDR3 DNA sequence: TGCGCCAGCAGCTTGGCACAGGGGGCATTTAAAAACTATGGCTACACCTTC. This codes for CASSLAQGAFKNYGYTF. The V call is TRBV5-1, the J call TRBJ1-2, with 9 bases identical to TRBD1. CDR3 length: 17 residues. V lost 0 bases and J lost 2; bases outside the gene matches: 8. Germline V gene sequence: CDR1 SGHRS, CDR2 YFSETQ.

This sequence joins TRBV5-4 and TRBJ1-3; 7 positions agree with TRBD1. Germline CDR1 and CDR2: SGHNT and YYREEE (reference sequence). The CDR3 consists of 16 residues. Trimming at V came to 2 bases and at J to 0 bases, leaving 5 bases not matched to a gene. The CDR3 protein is CASSFKDRSSGNTIYF. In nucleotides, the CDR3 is TGTGCCAGCAGCTTTAAGGACAGGAGCTCTGGAAACACCATATATTTT.

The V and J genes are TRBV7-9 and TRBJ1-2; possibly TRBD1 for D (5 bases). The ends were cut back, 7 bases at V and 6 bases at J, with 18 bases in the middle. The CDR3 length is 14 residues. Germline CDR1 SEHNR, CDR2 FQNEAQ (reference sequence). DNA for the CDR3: TGTGCCAGCACCAGCCAGGGATGGGCTAATGGCTACACCTTC. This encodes CASTSQGWANGYTF.

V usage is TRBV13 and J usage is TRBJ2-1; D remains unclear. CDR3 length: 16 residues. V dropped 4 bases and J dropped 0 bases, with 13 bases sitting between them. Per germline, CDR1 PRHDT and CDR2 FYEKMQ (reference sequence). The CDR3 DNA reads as TGTGCCAGCAGCTCCCCGCGTGGGCTCTCCTACAATGAGCAGTTCTTC. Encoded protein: CASSSPRGLSYNEQFF.

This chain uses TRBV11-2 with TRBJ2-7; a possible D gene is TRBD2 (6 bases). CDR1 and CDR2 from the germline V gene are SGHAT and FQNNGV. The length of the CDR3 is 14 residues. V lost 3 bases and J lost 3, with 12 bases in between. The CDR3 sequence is CASSLRDLDYEQYF. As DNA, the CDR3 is TGTGCCAGCAGCTTGAGGGACTTAGACTACGAGCAGTACTTC.

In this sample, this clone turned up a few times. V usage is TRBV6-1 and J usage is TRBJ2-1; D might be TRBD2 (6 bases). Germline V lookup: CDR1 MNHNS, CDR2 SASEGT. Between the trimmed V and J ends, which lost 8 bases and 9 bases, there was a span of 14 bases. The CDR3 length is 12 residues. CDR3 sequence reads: CASVRERVEQFF. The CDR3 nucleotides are TGTGCCAGCGTCCGGGAGCGGGTTGAGCAGTTCTTC.

This CDR3 is CASSMLAGGPETQYF. CDR3 nucleotides: TGTGCCAGTAGTATGCTAGCGGGGGGGCCGGAGACGCAGTATTTT. The rearrangement joins TRBV19 to TRBJ2-3, with 12 bases identical to TRBD2. This CDR3 is built from 15 residues. Trimming at V came to 3 bases and at J to 9 bases, leaving 7 bases not matched to a gene. Germline loops: CDR1 LNHDA, CDR2 SQIVND (reference sequence).

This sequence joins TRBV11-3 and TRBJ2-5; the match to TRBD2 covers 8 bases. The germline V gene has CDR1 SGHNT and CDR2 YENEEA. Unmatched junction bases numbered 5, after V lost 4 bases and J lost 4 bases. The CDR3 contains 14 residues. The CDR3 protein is CASSSGLAGETQYF. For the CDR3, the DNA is TGTGCCAGCAGCTCAGGACTAGCTGGAGAGACCCAGTACTTC.

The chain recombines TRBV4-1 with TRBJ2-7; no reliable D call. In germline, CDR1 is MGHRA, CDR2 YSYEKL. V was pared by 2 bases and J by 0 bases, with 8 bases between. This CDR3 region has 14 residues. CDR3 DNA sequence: TGCGCCAGCAGCCAACGGTATAGCTCCTACGAGCAGTACTTC. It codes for CASSQRYSSYEQYF.

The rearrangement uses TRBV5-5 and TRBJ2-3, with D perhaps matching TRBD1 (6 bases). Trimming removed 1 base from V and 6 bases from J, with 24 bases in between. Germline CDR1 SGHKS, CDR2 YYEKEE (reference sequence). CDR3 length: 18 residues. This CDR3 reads CASSLSPWGQGEEDTQYF. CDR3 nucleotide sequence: TGTGCCAGCAGCTTGTCGCCATGGGGACAAGGCGAAGAGGATACGCAGTATTTT.

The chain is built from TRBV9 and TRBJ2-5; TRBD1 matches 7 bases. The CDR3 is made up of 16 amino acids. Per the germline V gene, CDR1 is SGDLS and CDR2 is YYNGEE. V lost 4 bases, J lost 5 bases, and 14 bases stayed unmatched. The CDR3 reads CASSPLSGQVGETQYF. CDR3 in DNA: TGTGCCAGCAGCCCTCTCTCCGGACAGGTCGGCGAGACCCAGTACTTC.

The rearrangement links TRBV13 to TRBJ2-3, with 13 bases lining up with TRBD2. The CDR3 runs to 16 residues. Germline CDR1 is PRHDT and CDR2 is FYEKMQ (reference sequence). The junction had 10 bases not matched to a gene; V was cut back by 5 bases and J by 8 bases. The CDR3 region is CASSLGTSGTLGTQYF. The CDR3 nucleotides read TGTGCCAGCAGCCTCGGGACTAGCGGGACCCTGGGTACGCAGTATTTT. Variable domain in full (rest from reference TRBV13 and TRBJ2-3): AAGVIQSPRHLIKEKRETATLKCYPIPRHDTVYWYQQGPGQDPQFLISFYEKMQSDKGSIPDRFSAQQFSDYHSELNMSSLELGDSALYFCASSLGTSGTLGTQYFGPGTRLTVL.

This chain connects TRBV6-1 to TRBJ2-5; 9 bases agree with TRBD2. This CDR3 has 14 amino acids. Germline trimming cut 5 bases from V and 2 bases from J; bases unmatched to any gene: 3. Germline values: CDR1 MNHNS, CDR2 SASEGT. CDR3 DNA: TGTGCCAGCAGTTTAGCGGGGGAACAAGAGACCCAGTACTTC. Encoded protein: CASSLAGEQETQYF.

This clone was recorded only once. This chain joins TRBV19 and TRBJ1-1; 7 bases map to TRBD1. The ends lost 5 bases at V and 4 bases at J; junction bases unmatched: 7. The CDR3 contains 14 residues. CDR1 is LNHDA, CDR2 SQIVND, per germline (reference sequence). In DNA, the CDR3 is TGTGCCAGTAGTTACCTTCAGGGGGGCACTGAAGCTTTCTTT. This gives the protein CASSYLQGGTEAFF.

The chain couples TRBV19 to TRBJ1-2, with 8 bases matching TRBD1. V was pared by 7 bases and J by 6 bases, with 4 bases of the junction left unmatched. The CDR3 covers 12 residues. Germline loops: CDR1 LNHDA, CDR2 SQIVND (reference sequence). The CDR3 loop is CASKDRADGYTF. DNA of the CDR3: TGTGCCAGTAAGGACAGGGCGGATGGCTACACCTTC. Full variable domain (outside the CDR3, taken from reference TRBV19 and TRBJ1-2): DGGITQSPKYLFRKEGQNVTLSCEQNLNHDAMYWYRQDPGQGLRLIYYSQIVNDFQKGDIAEGYSVSREKKESFPLTVTSAQKNPTAFYLCASKDRADGYTFGSGTRLTVV.

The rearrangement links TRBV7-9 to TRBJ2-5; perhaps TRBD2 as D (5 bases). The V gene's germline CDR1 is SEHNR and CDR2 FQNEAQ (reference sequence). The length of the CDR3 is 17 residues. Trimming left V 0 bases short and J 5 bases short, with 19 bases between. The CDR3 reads CASSLALVEGGVETQYF. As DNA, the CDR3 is TGTGCCAGCAGCTTAGCGCTGGTAGAGGGCGGTGTGGAGACCCAGTACTTC. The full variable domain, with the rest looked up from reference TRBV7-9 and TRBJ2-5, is DTGVSQNPRHKITKRGQNVTFRCDPISEHNRLYWYRQTLGQGPEFLTYFQNEAQLEKSRLLSDRFSAERPKGSFSTLEIQRTEQGDSAMYLCASSLALVEGGVETQYFGPGTRLLVL.

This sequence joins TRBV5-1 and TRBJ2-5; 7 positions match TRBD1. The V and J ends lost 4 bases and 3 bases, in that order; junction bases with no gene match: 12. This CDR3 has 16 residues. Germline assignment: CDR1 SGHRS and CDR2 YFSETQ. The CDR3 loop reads CASSADRVGPEETQYF. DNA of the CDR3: TGCGCCAGCAGCGCCGACAGGGTCGGTCCGGAAGAGACCCAGTACTTC.

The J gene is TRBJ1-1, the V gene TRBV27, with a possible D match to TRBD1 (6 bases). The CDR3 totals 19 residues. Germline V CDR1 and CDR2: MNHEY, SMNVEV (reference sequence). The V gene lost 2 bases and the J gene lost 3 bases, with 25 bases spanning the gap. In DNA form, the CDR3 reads TGTGCCAGCAGTTTAGGAAGGGAGGGGGGGACAATCTTGCACACTGAAGCTTTCTTT. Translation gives CASSLGREGGTILHTEAFF.

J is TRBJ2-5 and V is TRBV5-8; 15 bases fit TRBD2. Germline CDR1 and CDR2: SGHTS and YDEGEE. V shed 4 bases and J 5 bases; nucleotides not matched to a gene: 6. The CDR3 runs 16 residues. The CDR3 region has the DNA TGTGCCAGCAGCCGGGGACTAGCGGGAGGTCAGGAGACCCAGTACTTC. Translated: CASSRGLAGGQETQYF.